The clone carrying this T cell receptor (beta chain) has a count of ten or more. Its cognate antigen is unknown. The CDR3 is 17 residues long. Germline V lookup: CDR1 SGHTA, CDR2 FQGNSA. V lost 1 base and J 1 base, leaving 11 bases between the germline ends. TCRdb redid the calling of the reads with MiXCR, one entry per CDR3 protein. This sample carries around 300,000 distinct CDR3 sequences, about 23% of them seen once, and the ten largest clones take about 14%. This entry comes from a study of T cell repertoires in cytomegalovirus infection. Study at large: Public TCR beta signature analysis indicated the presence of both CMV infection and matching HLA type.

Findings of the study overall: CMV-specific HLA-C-restricted TCR beta clonotypes dominated the ex vivo response. Adding up the frequency of public TCR beta families identified people who carried CMV plus the relevant HLA.

Sequencing used PBMCs. The chain recombines TRBV7-2 with TRBJ2-6, with D unresolved. This clonotype was obtained from a human donor in good health (CMV status not recorded). Some clones in this sample may be carry-over from other donors' samples. CDR3 sequence: CASSLVSVQSGANVLTF. As DNA, the CDR3 is TGTGCCAGCAGCTTAGTTAGTGTGCAATCTGGGGCCAACGTCCTGACTTTC.